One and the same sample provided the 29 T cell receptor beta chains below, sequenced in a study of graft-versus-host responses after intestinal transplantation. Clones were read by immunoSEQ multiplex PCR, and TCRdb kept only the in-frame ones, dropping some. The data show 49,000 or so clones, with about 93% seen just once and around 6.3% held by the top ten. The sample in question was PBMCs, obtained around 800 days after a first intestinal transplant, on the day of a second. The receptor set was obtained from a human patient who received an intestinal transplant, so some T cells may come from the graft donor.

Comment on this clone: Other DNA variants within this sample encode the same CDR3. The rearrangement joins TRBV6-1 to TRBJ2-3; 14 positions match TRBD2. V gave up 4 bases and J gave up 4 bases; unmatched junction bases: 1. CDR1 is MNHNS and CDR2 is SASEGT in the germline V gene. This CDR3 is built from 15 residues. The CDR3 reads CASSGLAGGPDTQYF. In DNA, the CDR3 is TGTGCCAGCAGTGGACTAGCGGGGGGGCCAGATACGCAGTATTTT.

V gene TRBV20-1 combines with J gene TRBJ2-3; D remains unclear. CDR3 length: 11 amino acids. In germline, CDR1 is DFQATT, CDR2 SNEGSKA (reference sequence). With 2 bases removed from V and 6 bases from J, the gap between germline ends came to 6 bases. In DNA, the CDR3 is TGCAGTGCTAGACACGGCGATACGCAGTATTTT. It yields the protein CSARHGDTQYF.

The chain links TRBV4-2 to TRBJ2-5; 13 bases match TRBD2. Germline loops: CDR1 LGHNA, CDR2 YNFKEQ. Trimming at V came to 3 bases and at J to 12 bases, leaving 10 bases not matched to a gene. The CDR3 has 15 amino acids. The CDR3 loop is CASSQGLAGPPRKYF. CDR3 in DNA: TGTGCCAGCAGCCAGGGACTAGCGGGGCCCCCACGAAAGTACTTC.

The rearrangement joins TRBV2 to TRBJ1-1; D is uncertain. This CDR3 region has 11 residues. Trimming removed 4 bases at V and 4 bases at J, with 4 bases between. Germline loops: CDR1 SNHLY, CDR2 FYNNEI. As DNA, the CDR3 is TGTGCCAGCAGTGTTCGCACTGAAGCTTTCTTT. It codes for CASSVRTEAFF.

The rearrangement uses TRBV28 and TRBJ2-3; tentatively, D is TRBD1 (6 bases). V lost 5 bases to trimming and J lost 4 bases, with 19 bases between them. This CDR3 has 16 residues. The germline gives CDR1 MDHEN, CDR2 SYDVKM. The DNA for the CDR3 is TGTGCCAGCAGTCCCACCGGGACACCGAGCTCAGATACGCAGTATTTT. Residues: CASSPTGTPSSDTQYF.

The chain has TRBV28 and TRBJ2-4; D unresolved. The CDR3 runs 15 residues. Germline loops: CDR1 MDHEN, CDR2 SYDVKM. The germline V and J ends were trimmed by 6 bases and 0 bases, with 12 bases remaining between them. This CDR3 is CASSRPVLAKNIQYF. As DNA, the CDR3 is TGTGCCAGCAGCCGCCCCGTGTTAGCCAAAAACATTCAGTACTTC.

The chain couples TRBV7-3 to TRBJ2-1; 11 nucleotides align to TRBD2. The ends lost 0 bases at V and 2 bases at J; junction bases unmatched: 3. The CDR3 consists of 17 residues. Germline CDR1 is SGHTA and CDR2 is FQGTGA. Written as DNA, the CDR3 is TGTGCCAGCAGCTTAACCCTGACTAGCGGGGCCTACAATGAGCAGTTCTTC. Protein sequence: CASSLTLTSGAYNEQFF.

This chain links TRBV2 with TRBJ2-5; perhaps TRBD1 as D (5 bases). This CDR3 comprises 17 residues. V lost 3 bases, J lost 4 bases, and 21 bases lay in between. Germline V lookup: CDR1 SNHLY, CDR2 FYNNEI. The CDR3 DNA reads TGTGCCAGCAGTGACCTCATCAGGGTTCGGGTTGGAGAGACCCAGTACTTC. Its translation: CASSDLIRVRVGETQYF.

CDR3 coding DNA: TGTGCCAGCAGCGGACCGAATTCACCCCTCCACTTT. Translation gives CASSGPNSPLHF. The chain joins TRBV7-9 to TRBJ1-6; no clear D gene. The CDR3 is 12 residues long. The germline V gene has CDR1 SEHNR and CDR2 FQNEAQ (reference sequence). The V and J ends lost 5 bases and 7 bases respectively, with 6 bases between them.

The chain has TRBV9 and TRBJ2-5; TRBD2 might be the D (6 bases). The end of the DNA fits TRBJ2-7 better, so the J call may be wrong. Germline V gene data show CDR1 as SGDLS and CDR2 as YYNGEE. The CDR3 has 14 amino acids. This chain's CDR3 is CASSVGERAYEQYF. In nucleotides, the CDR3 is TGTGCCAGCAGCGTAGGAGAGCGGGCCTACGAGCAGTACTTC.

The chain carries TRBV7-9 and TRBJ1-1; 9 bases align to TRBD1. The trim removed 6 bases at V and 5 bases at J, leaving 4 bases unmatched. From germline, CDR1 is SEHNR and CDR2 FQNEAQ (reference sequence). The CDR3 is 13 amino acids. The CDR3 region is CASRRDRGTEAFF. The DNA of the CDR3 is TGTGCCAGCAGACGTGACAGGGGGACTGAAGCTTTCTTT.

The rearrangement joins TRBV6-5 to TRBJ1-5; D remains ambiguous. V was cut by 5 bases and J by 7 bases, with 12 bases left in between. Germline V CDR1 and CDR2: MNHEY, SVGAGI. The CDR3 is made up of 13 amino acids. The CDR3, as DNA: TGTGCCAGCAGTGACCAACAGACCCAGCCCCAGCATTTT. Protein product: CASSDQQTQPQHF.

CDR3 nucleotides: TGTGCCAGTAGTTTCCTACAGGGGGCGGGTGGCTACACCTTC. Translating gives CASSFLQGAGGYTF. The genes are TRBV19 and TRBJ1-2; 9 nucleotides align to TRBD1. The germline V gene encodes CDR1 LNHDA and CDR2 SQIVND (reference sequence). The CDR3 is 14 amino acids. V shed 5 bases, J shed 7 bases, and the junction held 8 bases outside the gene matches.

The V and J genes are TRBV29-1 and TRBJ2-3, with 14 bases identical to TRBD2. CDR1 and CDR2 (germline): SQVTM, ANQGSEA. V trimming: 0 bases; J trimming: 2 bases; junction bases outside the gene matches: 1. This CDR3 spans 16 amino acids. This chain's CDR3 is CSVEEGLAGVTDTQYF. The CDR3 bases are TGCAGCGTTGAAGAGGGACTAGCGGGAGTCACAGATACGCAGTATTTT.

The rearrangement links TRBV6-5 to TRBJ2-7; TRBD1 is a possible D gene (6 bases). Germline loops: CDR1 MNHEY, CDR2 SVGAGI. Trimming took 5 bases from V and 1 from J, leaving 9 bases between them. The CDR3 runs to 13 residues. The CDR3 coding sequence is TGTGCCAGCAGTAACAGGGATTCCTACGAGCAGTACTTC. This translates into CASSNRDSYEQYF.

CDR3 sequence reads: CASSATLRAADTQYF. The CDR3 nucleotides are TGTGCCAGCAGCGCCACTTTGAGGGCCGCAGATACGCAGTATTTT. V usage is TRBV9 and J usage is TRBJ2-3; possibly TRBD2 for D (5 bases). The CDR3 is 15 amino acids. CDR1 and CDR2 from the germline V gene are SGDLS and YYNGEE. Trimming pared 3 bases from V and 4 bases from J, leaving 15 bases between.

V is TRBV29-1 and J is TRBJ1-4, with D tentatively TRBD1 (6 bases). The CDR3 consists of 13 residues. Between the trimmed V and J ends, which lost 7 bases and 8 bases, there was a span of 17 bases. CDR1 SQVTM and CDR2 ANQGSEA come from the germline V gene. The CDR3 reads CSARRQAGEKLFF. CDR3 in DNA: TGCAGCGCCCGGAGACAGGCCGGAGAAAAACTGTTTTTT.

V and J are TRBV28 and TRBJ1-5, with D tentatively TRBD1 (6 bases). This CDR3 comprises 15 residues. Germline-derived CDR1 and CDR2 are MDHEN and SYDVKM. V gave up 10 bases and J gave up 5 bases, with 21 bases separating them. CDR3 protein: CATLSTGKDYQPQHF. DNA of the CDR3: TGTGCCACCCTGTCCACAGGGAAGGACTATCAGCCCCAGCATTTT.

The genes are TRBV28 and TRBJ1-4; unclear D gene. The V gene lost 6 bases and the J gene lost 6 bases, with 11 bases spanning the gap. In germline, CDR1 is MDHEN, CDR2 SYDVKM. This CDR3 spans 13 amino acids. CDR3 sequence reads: CASRLGGDEKLFF. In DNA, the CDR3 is TGTGCCAGCAGGTTGGGTGGGGATGAAAAACTGTTTTTT.

CDR3 in amino acids: CSVEGAAGPDTQYF. The CDR3 DNA is TGCAGCGTTGAAGGCGCAGCCGGTCCAGATACGCAGTATTTT. V gene TRBV29-1 combines with J gene TRBJ2-3, with no clear D. V lost 1 base and J lost 4, with 12 bases in between. The CDR3 loop spans 14 amino acids. In germline, CDR1 is SQVTM, CDR2 ANQGSEA.

DNA for the CDR3: TGTGCCAGCAGCCGACTAGCGGGGAACACCGGGGAGCTGTTTTTT. This sequence encodes CASSRLAGNTGELFF. The gene calls are TRBV5-6 and TRBJ2-2; 10 bases align to TRBD2. J was trimmed by 1 base and V by 4 bases; bases with no gene match: 1. The CDR3 runs to 15 residues. Germline V lookup: CDR1 SGHDT, CDR2 YYEEEE.

The CDR3 DNA sequence: TGTGCCAGCAGCCGTAGCGGGAGAGATGAGCAGTTCTTC. Protein: CASSRSGRDEQFF. The chain uses TRBV6-5 and TRBJ2-1; TRBD2 aligns across 9 bases. The germline gives CDR1 MNHEY, CDR2 SVGAGI. The CDR3 contains 13 residues. Germline trimming cut 6 bases from V and 8 bases from J; bases unmatched to any gene: 5.

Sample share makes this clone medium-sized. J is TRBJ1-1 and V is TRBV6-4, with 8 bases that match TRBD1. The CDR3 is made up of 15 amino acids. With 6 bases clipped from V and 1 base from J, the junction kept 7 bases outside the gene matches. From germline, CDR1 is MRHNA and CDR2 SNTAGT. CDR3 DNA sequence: TGTGCCAGCAGCGTACAGGGGGGGCAGAACACTGAAGCTTTCTTT. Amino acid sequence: CASSVQGGQNTEAFF.

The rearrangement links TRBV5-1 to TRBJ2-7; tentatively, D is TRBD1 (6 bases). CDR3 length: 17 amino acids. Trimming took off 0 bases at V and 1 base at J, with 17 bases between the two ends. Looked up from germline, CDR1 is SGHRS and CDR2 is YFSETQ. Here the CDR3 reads CASSLGRQGKESYEQYF. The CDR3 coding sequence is TGCGCCAGCAGCTTGGGTCGCCAGGGGAAGGAGTCCTACGAGCAGTACTTC.

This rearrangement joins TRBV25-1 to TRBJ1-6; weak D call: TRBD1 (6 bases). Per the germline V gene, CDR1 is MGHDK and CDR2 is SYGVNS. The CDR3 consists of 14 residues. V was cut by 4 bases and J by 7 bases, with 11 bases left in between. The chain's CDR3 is CASSVSGANSPLHF. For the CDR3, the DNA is TGTGCCAGCAGTGTTTCGGGGGCGAATTCACCCCTCCACTTT.

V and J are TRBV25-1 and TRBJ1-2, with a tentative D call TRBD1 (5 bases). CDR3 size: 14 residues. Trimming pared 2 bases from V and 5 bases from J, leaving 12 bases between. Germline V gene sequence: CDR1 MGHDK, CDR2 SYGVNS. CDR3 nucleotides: TGTGCCAGCAGTGAAGGAACAGGCCCTTATGGCTACACCTTC. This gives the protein CASSEGTGPYGYTF.

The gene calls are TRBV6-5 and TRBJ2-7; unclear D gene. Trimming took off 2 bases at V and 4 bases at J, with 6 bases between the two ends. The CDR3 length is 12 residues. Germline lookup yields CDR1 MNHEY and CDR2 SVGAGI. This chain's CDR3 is CASSYNGYEQYF. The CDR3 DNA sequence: TGTGCCAGCAGTTACAACGGATACGAGCAGTACTTC.

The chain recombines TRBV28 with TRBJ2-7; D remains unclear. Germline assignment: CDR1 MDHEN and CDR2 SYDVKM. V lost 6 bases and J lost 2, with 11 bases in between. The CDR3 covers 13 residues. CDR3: CASSRYTAYEQYF. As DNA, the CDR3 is TGTGCCAGCAGCCGATACACAGCCTACGAGCAGTACTTC.

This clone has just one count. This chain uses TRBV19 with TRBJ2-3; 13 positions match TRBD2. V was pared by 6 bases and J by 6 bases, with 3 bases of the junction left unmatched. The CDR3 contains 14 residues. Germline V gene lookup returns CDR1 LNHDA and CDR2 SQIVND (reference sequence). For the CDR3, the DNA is TGTGCCAGTAGGACTAGCGGGAGGACCGATACGCAGTATTTT. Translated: CASRTSGRTDTQYF.